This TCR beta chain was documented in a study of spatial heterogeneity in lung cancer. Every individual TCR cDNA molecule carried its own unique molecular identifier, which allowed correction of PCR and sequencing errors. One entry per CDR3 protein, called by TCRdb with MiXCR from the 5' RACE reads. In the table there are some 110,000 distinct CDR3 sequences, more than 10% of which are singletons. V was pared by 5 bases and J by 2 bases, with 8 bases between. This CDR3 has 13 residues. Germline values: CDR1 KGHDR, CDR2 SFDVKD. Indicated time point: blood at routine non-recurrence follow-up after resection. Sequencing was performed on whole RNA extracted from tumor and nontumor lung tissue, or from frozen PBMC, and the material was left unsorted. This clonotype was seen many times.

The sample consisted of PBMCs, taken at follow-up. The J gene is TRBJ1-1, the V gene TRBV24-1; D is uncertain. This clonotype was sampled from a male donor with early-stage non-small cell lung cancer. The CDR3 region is CATSVGFNTEAFF. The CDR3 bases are TGTGCCACCAGTGTAGGGTTCAACACTGAAGCTTTCTTT.